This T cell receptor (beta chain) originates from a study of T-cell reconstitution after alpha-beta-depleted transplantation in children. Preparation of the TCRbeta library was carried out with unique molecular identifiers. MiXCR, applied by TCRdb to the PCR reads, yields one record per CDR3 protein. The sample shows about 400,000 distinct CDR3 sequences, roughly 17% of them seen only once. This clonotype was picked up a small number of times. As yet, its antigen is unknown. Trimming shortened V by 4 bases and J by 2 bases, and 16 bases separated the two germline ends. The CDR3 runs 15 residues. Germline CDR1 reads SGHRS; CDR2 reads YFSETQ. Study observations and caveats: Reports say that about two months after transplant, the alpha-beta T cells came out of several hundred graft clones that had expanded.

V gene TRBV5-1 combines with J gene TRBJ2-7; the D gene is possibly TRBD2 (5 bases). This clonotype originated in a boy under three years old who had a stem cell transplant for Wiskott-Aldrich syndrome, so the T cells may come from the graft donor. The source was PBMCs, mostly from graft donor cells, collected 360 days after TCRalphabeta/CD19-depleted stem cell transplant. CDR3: CASSKNRRETYEQYF. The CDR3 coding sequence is TGCGCCAGCAGCAAAAACCGACGGGAAACCTACGAGCAGTACTTC.